The text below deals with one T cell receptor (beta chain). As yet, its antigen is unknown. The data derive from a study of neoadjuvant anti-PD-1 for oral cavity cancer. Profiling relied on immunoSEQ multiplex PCR, and the TCRdb table lists in-frame clones only, not all of them. Of 15,000 or so clones listed, around two thirds are singletons. General study points: Pretreatment Treg/Th17 ratio correlated inversely with post-treatment tumor clonality.

The CDR3 covers 16 residues. Trimming at V came to 1 base and at J to 5 bases, leaving 8 bases not matched to a gene. Germline CDR1 and CDR2: SNHLY and FYNNEI. Cohort: HPV-negative, locally advanced oral cavity squamous cell carcinoma patients. This sequence joins TRBV2 and TRBJ2-7; 10 positions agree with TRBD2. This clonotype originated in a person aged 40 to 85 with oral cavity squamous cell carcinoma. Sequenced here: PBMCs, sampled before nivolumab (anti-PD-1) treatment. CDR3 coding DNA: TGTGCCAGCAGTGAAGAGGTAGCGGGGGGTAGGCACGAGCAGTACTTC. Translated: CASSEEVAGGRHEQYF.